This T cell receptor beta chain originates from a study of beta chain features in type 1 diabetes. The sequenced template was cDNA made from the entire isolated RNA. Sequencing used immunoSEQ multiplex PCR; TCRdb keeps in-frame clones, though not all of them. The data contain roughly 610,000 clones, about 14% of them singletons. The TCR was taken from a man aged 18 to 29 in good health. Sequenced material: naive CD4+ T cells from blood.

The CDR3 here is CASSQDGPRGGGELFF. The CDR3 nucleotides read TGTGCCAGCAGCCAAGATGGGCCTCGCGGTGGCGGGGAGCTGTTTTTT. The rearrangement uses TRBV4-2 and TRBJ2-2; no reliable D call. V was pared by 0 bases and J by 7 bases, with 15 bases between. Germline V gene data show CDR1 as LGHNA and CDR2 as YNFKEQ. The CDR3 is 16 amino acids.